This TCR beta chain was recovered during a study of blood T cell repertoires in COVID-19. Original analysis: Reference gene primer amplification in the assay estimated nucleated cell counts. Here immunoSEQ multiplex PCR was the method, and the copy in TCRdb shows in-frame clones only, minus some. The V and J calls and clone size were taken over from that table, and D and trimming were inferred from the DNA. The data show roughly 34,000 clones, about 89% seen once. This TCR derives from a human donor with active COVID-19. The donor label of this sample is uncertain. The specimen was peripheral blood.

CDR3 sequence: CASSPSRGTAAPEQFF. The CDR3 DNA sequence: TGTGCCAGCTCACCGTCCCGGGGGACTGCCGCTCCTGAGCAGTTCTTC. V gene TRBV18 combines with J gene TRBJ2-1; tentative D call: TRBD2 (6 bases). This CDR3 has 16 amino acids. The germline V and J ends were trimmed by 3 bases and 9 bases, with 21 bases remaining between them. CDR1 and CDR2 (germline): KGHSH, LQKENI.